This T cell receptor (beta chain) was captured in a study of cytomegalovirus exposure and HLA in healthy donors. Each donor's status was that of a healthy bone marrow donor. This CDR3 has 12 residues. Germline CDR1 and CDR2: MDHEN and SYDVKM. V shed 4 bases and J shed 11 bases, with 13 bases lying between them. Broader study findings: Presence/absence results assume similar sequencing depth per donor, which may not hold. Analyzed later, most CMV-associated TCR beta chains appeared HLA-restricted.

As regards this clone: Antigen unknown.

PCR used 60 Vbeta primers and 13 Jbeta primers. This table comes from immunoSEQ multiplex PCR, and its TCRdb copy is limited to in-frame clones, with some not included. The data contain roughly 100,000 clones, around 82% of them singletons. The chain carries TRBV28 and TRBJ2-3; TRBD2 is a possible D gene (5 bases). The sequence was collected from a woman in her fifties or sixties in good health and CMV-seronegative. The sample comprised PBMCs. As DNA, the CDR3 is TGTGCCAGCAGTTCCGAGGTAGCGAGGCAGTATTTT. Its protein product is CASSSEVARQYF. Supplemented by reference TRBV28 and TRBJ2-3, the full variable domain reads DVKVTQSSRYLVKRTGEKVFLECVQDMDHENMFWYRQDPGLGLRLIYFSYDVKMKEKGDIPEGYSVSREKKERFSLILESASTNQTSMYLCASSSEVARQYFGPGTRLTVL.